The 5 T cell receptor beta chains listed next were all sequenced from one sample in a study of CD8 T cells in Susac syndrome. Random hexamers primed reverse transcription of about 0.45 to 1 ug RNA. TCRdb fed the immunoSEQ multiplex PCR reads into MiXCR, producing one record per CDR3 protein. The table includes roughly 190,000 distinct CDR3 sequences, approximately 94% detected once. The sample was CD4+ T cells from PBMCs. These TCRs come from a human donor in good health.

V gene TRBV20-1 combines with J gene TRBJ2-7, with D unclear. Germline assignment: CDR1 DFQATT and CDR2 SNEGSKA (reference sequence). This CDR3 comprises 11 residues. Trimming pared 5 bases from V and 6 bases from J, leaving 11 bases between. In DNA, the CDR3 is TGCAGTGCTGGCCGGATAGGCGAGCAGTACTTC. This translates into CSAGRIGEQYF.

The genes are TRBV28 and TRBJ1-4; TRBD1 matches 7 bases. The CDR3 runs to 15 residues. Germline trimming cut 3 bases from V and 8 bases from J; bases unmatched to any gene: 9. Germline CDR1 and CDR2: MDHEN and SYDVKM. CDR3 DNA: TGTGCCAGCAGTTTTTCAAGGACAGGCCCGGAAAAACTGTTTTTT. Its protein is CASSFSRTGPEKLFF.

The chain combines TRBV3-1 with TRBJ2-1; TRBD1 or TRBD2 may be the D gene (5 bases each). This CDR3 contains 16 residues. The germline gives CDR1 LGHDT, CDR2 YNNKEL (reference sequence). Trimming stripped 0 bases from V and 2 bases from J, with 11 bases between. The CDR3 protein is CASSQEGQAAYNEQFF. CDR3 sequence (DNA): TGTGCCAGCAGCCAAGAAGGACAAGCGGCCTACAATGAGCAGTTCTTC.

Here the CDR3 DNA reads TGCAGCGTTGAAGACCAGGACCGACTAGGGCAGTACTTC. Residues: CSVEDQDRLGQYF. This chain uses TRBV29-1 with TRBJ2-7; tentatively, D is TRBD2 (6 bases). This CDR3 has 13 amino acids. Trimming shortened V by 0 bases and J by 9 bases, and 15 bases separated the two germline ends. Germline V gene sequence: CDR1 SQVTM, CDR2 ANQGSEA.

V is TRBV27 and J is TRBJ1-1, with D unclear. CDR1 and CDR2 (germline): MNHEY, SMNVEV (reference sequence). The V gene lost 6 bases and the J gene lost 2 bases, with 7 bases spanning the gap. The CDR3 totals 12 residues. In DNA, the CDR3 is TGTGCCAGCAGAGGACGTAACACTGAAGCTTTCTTT. It specifies CASRGRNTEAFF.